The 30 T cell receptor beta chains below come from one sample, sequenced in a study of OX40 agonist ivuxolimab in advanced cancers. Data came from immunoSEQ multiplex PCR; TCRdb stores just in-frame clones and leaves some out. The sample has about 26,000 clones, about 80% seen once. Sequencing was performed on CD4+ or CD8+ T cells sorted from blood, taken in a trial of the OX40 agonist ivuxolimab. Every receptor here comes from an adult with an advanced solid tumor such as melanoma, head and neck, liver or kidney cancer.

The chain joins TRBV9 to TRBJ2-3; D gene unclear. Germline V gene data show CDR1 as SGDLS and CDR2 as YYNGEE. The CDR3 extends over 15 amino acids. Trimming took off 3 bases at V and 0 bases at J, with 11 bases between the two ends. CDR3 coding DNA: TGTGCCAGCAGCGCGGATAAAGGAAGCACAGATACGCAGTATTTT. Protein product: CASSADKGSTDTQYF.

The V call is TRBV6-1, the J call TRBJ1-2; D perhaps matches TRBD1 (5 bases). This CDR3 contains 10 residues. V lost 5 bases to trimming and J lost 10 bases, with 8 bases between them. Germline V gives CDR1 MNHNS, CDR2 SASEGT. DNA for the CDR3: TGTGCCAGCAGTTCGGGGGACTACACCTTC. Translated, it gives CASSSGDYTF.

This chain joins TRBV27 and TRBJ1-2, with a possible D match to TRBD1 (5 bases). The V gene's germline CDR1 is MNHEY and CDR2 SMNVEV (reference sequence). The CDR3 totals 13 residues. The V gene lost 2 bases and the J gene lost 7 bases, with 11 bases spanning the gap. Here the CDR3 reads CASSLSREFGYTF. The CDR3 DNA reads TGTGCCAGCAGTTTAAGCAGGGAGTTTGGCTACACCTTC.

The V gene is TRBV4-2, the J gene TRBJ1-1, with a tentative D call TRBD1 (5 bases). CDR1 and CDR2 (germline): LGHNA, YNFKEQ. This CDR3 spans 17 amino acids. The V gene lost 1 base and the J gene lost 3 bases, with 18 bases spanning the gap. CDR3 region: CASSQGGEAGTYTEAFF. The CDR3, as DNA: TGTGCCAGCAGCCAAGGTGGGGAAGCCGGGACCTACACTGAAGCTTTCTTT.

The table lists this clone with a few counts. The chain recombines TRBV7-9 with TRBJ2-7, with 11 bases aligning to TRBD1. CDR1 and CDR2 (germline): SEHNR, FQNEAQ (reference sequence). V shed 5 bases and J 4 bases; nucleotides not matched to a gene: 7. This CDR3 has 15 residues. CDR3 bases: TGTGCCAGCAGCCCGTGGGACAGGGGGGAGTACGAGCAGTACTTC. This translates into CASSPWDRGEYEQYF.

The CDR3 DNA follows: TGTGCCAGCAGCGAGCCACGTGGGGGGGCTTCGTTGGATGAAGCTTTCTTT. This codes for CASSEPRGGASLDEAFF. V gene TRBV5-4 combines with J gene TRBJ1-1; D may be TRBD1 (6 bases). Deletions cut 4 bases from V and 7 bases from J, with 26 bases between. Germline V CDR1 and CDR2: SGHNT, YYREEE (reference sequence). The CDR3 totals 17 residues.

In its sample, this clone was seen a few times. The J gene is TRBJ1-5, the V gene TRBV4-1; perhaps TRBD1 as D (6 bases). The germline V gene has CDR1 MGHRA and CDR2 YSYEKL. The ends were cut back, 6 bases at V and 3 bases at J, with 15 bases in the middle. The CDR3 has 15 amino acids. CDR3 region: CASRLYRETNQPQHF. CDR3 DNA sequence: TGCGCCAGCAGGCTGTACAGGGAGACCAATCAGCCCCAGCATTTT.

The J gene is TRBJ2-3, the V gene TRBV13; either TRBD1 or TRBD2 may supply D (5 bases each). The CDR3 is 15 amino acids. Trimming cost V 1 base and J 0 bases, with 8 bases left between them. CDR1 and CDR2 (germline): PRHDT, FYEKMQ (reference sequence). CDR3 region: CASSLAGPSTDTQYF. The CDR3 nucleotides read TGTGCCAGCAGCTTAGCGGGGCCGAGCACAGATACGCAGTATTTT.

The genes are TRBV7-2 and TRBJ2-2; D is unresolved. Trimming took off 5 bases at V and 9 bases at J, with 25 bases between the two ends. This CDR3 has 17 amino acids. The germline CDR1 and CDR2 sequences are SGHTA and FQGNSA. The CDR3 DNA reads as TGTGCCAGCAGCATAAGCTCCGGGTCCGAAGTTCCCCGGGAGCTGTTTTTT. Translated: CASSISSGSEVPRELFF.

The chain is built from TRBV27 and TRBJ1-1; D might be TRBD1 (5 bases). Germline assignment: CDR1 MNHEY and CDR2 SMNVEV (reference sequence). The V end lost 6 bases, the J end lost 7 bases, and 15 bases lay between the germline ends. The CDR3 contains 13 residues. CDR3 sequence (DNA): TGTGCCAGCAGCCGGGGATCTCAGGGTGAAGCTTTCTTT. Encoded protein: CASSRGSQGEAFF.

The V call is TRBV7-9, the J call TRBJ2-2; no definite D call. The CDR3 consists of 13 residues. CDR1 is SEHNR and CDR2 is FQNEAQ in the germline V gene (reference sequence). Trimming removed 7 bases at V and 4 bases at J, with 10 bases between. This CDR3 is CASTPPSTGELFF. DNA for the CDR3: TGTGCCAGCACCCCTCCGTCCACCGGGGAGCTGTTTTTT. Full variable domain (rest looked up from reference TRBV7-9 and TRBJ2-2): DTGVSQNPRHKITKRGQNVTFRCDPISEHNRLYWYRQTLGQGPEFLTYFQNEAQLEKSRLLSDRFSAERPKGSFSTLEIQRTEQGDSAMYLCASTPPSTGELFFGEGSRLTVL.

The chain uses TRBV4-1 and TRBJ2-3; D assignment may be TRBD1 or TRBD2 (7 bases each). V was shortened by 0 bases and J by 1 base, with 14 bases between the two germline ends. The germline CDR1 and CDR2 sequences are MGHRA and YSYEKL. This CDR3 comprises 17 residues. The CDR3 DNA reads as TGCGCCAGCAGCCAAGATCAGGGGGGGGCCCGCACAGATACGCAGTATTTT. It specifies CASSQDQGGARTDTQYF.

The rearrangement joins TRBV2 to TRBJ2-5; D perhaps matches TRBD2 (7 bases). Between the trimmed V and J ends, which lost 10 bases and 2 bases, there was a span of 20 bases. Germline CDR1 and CDR2: SNHLY and FYNNEI. CDR3 length: 15 residues. This CDR3 reads CATVTRGGAQETQYF. The CDR3 DNA sequence: TGTGCCACCGTAACTAGGGGGGGTGCTCAAGAGACCCAGTACTTC. The complete variable domain, with remaining parts taken from reference TRBV2 and TRBJ2-5, reads EPEVTQTPSHQVTQMGQEVILRCVPISNHLYFYWYRQILGQKVEFLVSFYNNEISEKSEIFDDQFSVERPDGSNFTLKIRSTKLEDSAMYFCATVTRGGAQETQYFGPGTRLLVL.

The chain links TRBV2 to TRBJ1-4; a possible D gene is TRBD1 (5 bases). Trimming took 7 bases from V and 7 from J, leaving 25 bases between them. Germline CDR1 is SNHLY and CDR2 is FYNNEI. The CDR3 contains 17 residues. Here the CDR3 DNA reads TGTGCCAGCAACGGGGGGATAGTCGGGACGTCTGGTGAAAAACTGTTTTTT. Amino acids: CASNGGIVGTSGEKLFF.

The chain recombines TRBV19 with TRBJ1-4, with a weak D call TRBD1 (6 bases). Germline V gene data show CDR1 as LNHDA and CDR2 as SQIVND (reference sequence). Trimming cost V 9 bases and J 6 bases, with 17 bases left between them. This CDR3 is 14 amino acids long. The CDR3 spells CASTWGGRYEKLFF. CDR3 bases: TGTGCCAGCACCTGGGGGGGGCGGTATGAAAAACTGTTTTTT.

The chain couples TRBV15 to TRBJ2-7; D is uncertain. The germline gives CDR1 LNHNV, CDR2 YYDKDF (reference sequence). V gave up 5 bases and J gave up 7 bases, with 21 bases separating them. CDR3 size: 15 residues. CDR3 region: CATSGRAGSYEEQYF. CDR3 DNA: TGTGCCACCAGCGGCCGGGCTGGATCATACGAGGAGCAGTACTTC.

This chain links TRBV19 with TRBJ1-6, with D hard to call. Germline assignment: CDR1 LNHDA and CDR2 SQIVND (reference sequence). This CDR3 region has 17 residues. Deletions cut 5 bases from V and 3 bases from J, with 17 bases between. CDR3 amino acids: CASSATAYGRYNSPLHF. CDR3 sequence (DNA): TGTGCCAGTAGTGCGACGGCTTATGGGCGCTATAATTCACCCCTCCACTTT.

The CDR3 nucleotides read TGTGCCAGCAGCCTCGGGACAGGGGCCGATCAGCAGTTCTTC. Translated, it gives CASSLGTGADQQFF. The V call is TRBV5-4, the J call TRBJ2-1; 10 positions match TRBD1. This CDR3 is 14 amino acids long. Germline V gene data show CDR1 as SGHNT and CDR2 as YYREEE (reference sequence). With 4 bases clipped from V and 11 bases from J, the junction kept 9 bases outside the gene matches.

V is TRBV7-2 and J is TRBJ2-1, with D unclear. Trimming took off 4 bases at V and 1 base at J, with 5 bases between the two ends. The CDR3 has 13 amino acids. The germline V gene encodes CDR1 SGHTA and CDR2 FQGNSA. DNA of the CDR3: TGTGCCAGCAGCTCGTATTCCTACAATGAGCAGTTCTTC. Translating it yields CASSSYSYNEQFF.

The V gene is TRBV5-4, the J gene TRBJ2-7; D may be TRBD1 (6 bases). This CDR3 spans 13 amino acids. Germline V lookup: CDR1 SGHNT, CDR2 YYREEE (reference sequence). The germline V and J ends were trimmed by 0 bases and 6 bases, with 10 bases remaining between them. CDR3 amino acids: CASSLGAGAEQYF. CDR3 DNA: TGTGCCAGCAGCTTGGGGGCAGGGGCCGAGCAGTACTTC.

This clone was seen a handful of times. The rearrangement links TRBV7-8 to TRBJ1-2; D is unclear. Trimming stripped 5 bases from V and 3 bases from J, with 10 bases between. This CDR3 has 13 residues. Germline lookup yields CDR1 SGHVS and CDR2 FQNEAQ. Here the CDR3 reads CASSPGGDYGYTF. As DNA, the CDR3 is TGTGCCAGCAGCCCTGGTGGGGACTATGGCTACACCTTC.

J is TRBJ1-1 and V is TRBV10-2; no definite D call. Germline CDR1 is WSHSY and CDR2 is SAAADI. The CDR3 loop spans 14 amino acids. Trimming removed 0 bases at V and 4 bases at J, with 9 bases between. The CDR3 reads CASSESVGVTEAFF. CDR3 coding DNA: TGCGCCAGCAGTGAGTCGGTGGGTGTCACTGAAGCTTTCTTT.

The chain employs TRBV6-5 and TRBJ2-7; TRBD1 might be the D (6 bases). Germline V gives CDR1 MNHEY, CDR2 SVGAGI. The CDR3 extends over 16 amino acids. Trimming pared 0 bases from V and 2 bases from J, leaving 14 bases between. In nucleotides, the CDR3 is TGTGCCAGCAGTTACTCGGTAGGACAGACCGCCTACGAGCAGTACTTC. Encoded protein: CASSYSVGQTAYEQYF.

This clone was observed a handful of times. The chain has TRBV19 and TRBJ1-1; 8 bases align to TRBD1. Germline V gene lookup returns CDR1 LNHDA and CDR2 SQIVND (reference sequence). V lost 8 bases to trimming and J lost 5 bases; unmatched junction nucleotides: 4. This CDR3 has 12 amino acids. The CDR3 is CASSNRGTEAFF. CDR3 nucleotides: TGTGCCAGTTCTAACAGGGGGACTGAAGCTTTCTTT. Full variable domain (remainder filled in from reference TRBV19 and TRBJ1-1): DGGITQSPKYLFRKEGQNVTLSCEQNLNHDAMYWYRQDPGQGLRLIYYSQIVNDFQKGDIAEGYSVSREKKESFPLTVTSAQKNPTAFYLCASSNRGTEAFFGQGTRLTVV.

This chain links TRBV6-7 with TRBJ1-4; maybe TRBD1 (5 bases). TRBV6-7 is placed among ORFs of uncertain function. Trimming removed 3 bases at V and 2 bases at J, with 19 bases between. This CDR3 contains 18 residues. The CDR3 reads CASSYLAPAGFTNEKLFF. The DNA of the CDR3 is TGTGCCAGCAGTTATCTAGCCCCCGCAGGGTTTACTAATGAAAAACTGTTTTTT.

The chain is built from TRBV6-5 and TRBJ2-5; D gene uncertain. The germline V gene has CDR1 MNHEY and CDR2 SVGAGI. The CDR3 has 14 amino acids. Trimming took off 0 bases at V and 2 bases at J, with 7 bases between the two ends. This CDR3 is CASSYSELQETQYF. CDR3 DNA sequence: TGTGCCAGCAGTTACTCGGAATTACAAGAGACCCAGTACTTC.

The chain is built from TRBV2 and TRBJ2-3; D remains ambiguous. Germline CDR1 reads SNHLY; CDR2 reads FYNNEI. The V and J ends lost 4 bases and 2 bases respectively, with 10 bases between them. The CDR3 loop spans 14 amino acids. The CDR3 sequence: CASSAPTDTDTQYF. The CDR3 DNA reads as TGTGCCAGCAGTGCCCCCACAGACACAGATACGCAGTATTTT.

The gene calls are TRBV9 and TRBJ1-1; D is perhaps TRBD1 (5 bases). The germline gives CDR1 SGDLS, CDR2 YYNGEE. V was pared by 1 base and J by 3 bases, with 16 bases between. The CDR3 is 16 residues long. CDR3 sequence reads: CASSVPQGGGDTEAFF. CDR3 coding DNA: TGTGCCAGCAGCGTACCCCAGGGCGGGGGGGACACTGAAGCTTTCTTT.

The J gene is TRBJ1-2, the V gene TRBV6-6; D uncertain. CDR1 is MNHNY and CDR2 is SVGAGI in the germline V gene (reference sequence). This CDR3 has 13 residues. The V gene lost 6 bases and the J gene lost 0 bases, with 8 bases spanning the gap. CDR3 amino acids: CASSSGTNYGYTF. CDR3 sequence (DNA): TGTGCCAGCAGCAGTGGAACTAACTATGGCTACACCTTC.

This chain connects TRBV2 to TRBJ1-2, with 9 positions matching TRBD1. V shed 2 bases, J shed 5 bases, and the junction held 12 bases outside the gene matches. The CDR3 has 17 amino acids. Germline V gene sequence: CDR1 SNHLY, CDR2 FYNNEI. This chain's CDR3 is CASSEQGTGFPTYGYTF. The CDR3 DNA reads as TGTGCCAGCAGTGAACAGGGGACAGGGTTCCCAACTTATGGCTACACCTTC.